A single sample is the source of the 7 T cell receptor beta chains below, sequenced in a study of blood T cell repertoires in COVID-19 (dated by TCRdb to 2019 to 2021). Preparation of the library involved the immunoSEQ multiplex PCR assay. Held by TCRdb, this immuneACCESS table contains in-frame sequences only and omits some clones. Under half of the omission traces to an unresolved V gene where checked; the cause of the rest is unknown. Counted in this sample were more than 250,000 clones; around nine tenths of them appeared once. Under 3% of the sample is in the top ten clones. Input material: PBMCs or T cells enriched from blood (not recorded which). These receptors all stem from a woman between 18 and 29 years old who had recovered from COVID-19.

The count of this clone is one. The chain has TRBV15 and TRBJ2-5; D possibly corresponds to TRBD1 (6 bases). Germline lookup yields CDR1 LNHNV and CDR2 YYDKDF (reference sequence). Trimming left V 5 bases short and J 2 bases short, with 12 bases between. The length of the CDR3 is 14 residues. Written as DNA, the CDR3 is TGTGCCACCAGCGCTCGACAGGCTCAAGAGACCCAGTACTTC. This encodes CATSARQAQETQYF.

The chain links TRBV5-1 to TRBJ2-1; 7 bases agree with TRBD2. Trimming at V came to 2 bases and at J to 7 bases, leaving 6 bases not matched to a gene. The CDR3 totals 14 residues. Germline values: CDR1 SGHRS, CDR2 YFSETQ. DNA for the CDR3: TGCGCCAGCAGCTTAAGCGGGACTTCTAATGAGCAGTTCTTC. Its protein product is CASSLSGTSNEQFF. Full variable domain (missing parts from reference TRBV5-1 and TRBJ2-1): KAGVTQTPRYLIKTRGQQVTLSCSPISGHRSVSWYQQTPGQGLQFLFEYFSETQRNKGNFPGRFSGRQFSNSRSEMNVSTLELGDSALYLCASSLSGTSNEQFFGPGTRLTVL.

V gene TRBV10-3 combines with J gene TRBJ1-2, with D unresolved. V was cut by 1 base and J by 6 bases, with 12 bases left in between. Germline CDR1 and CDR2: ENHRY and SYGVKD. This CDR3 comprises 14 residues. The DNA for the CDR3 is TGTGCCATCAGTGAGTTCTCTACCACCCATGGCTACACCTTC. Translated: CAISEFSTTHGYTF.

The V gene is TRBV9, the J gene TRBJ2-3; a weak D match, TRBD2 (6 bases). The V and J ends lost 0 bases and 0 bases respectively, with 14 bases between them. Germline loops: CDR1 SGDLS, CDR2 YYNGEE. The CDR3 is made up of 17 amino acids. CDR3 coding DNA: TGTGCCAGCAGCGTAGCCCGTGTCGGGGGAAGCACAGATACGCAGTATTTT. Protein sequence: CASSVARVGGSTDTQYF.

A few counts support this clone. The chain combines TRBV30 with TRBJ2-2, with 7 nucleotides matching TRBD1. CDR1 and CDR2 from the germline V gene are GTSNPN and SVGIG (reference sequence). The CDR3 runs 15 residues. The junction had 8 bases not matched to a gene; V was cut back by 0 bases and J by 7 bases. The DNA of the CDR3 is TGTGCCTGGAGTGTAGTAGACAGGGTGCTCGGGGAGCTGTTTTTT. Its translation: CAWSVVDRVLGELFF.

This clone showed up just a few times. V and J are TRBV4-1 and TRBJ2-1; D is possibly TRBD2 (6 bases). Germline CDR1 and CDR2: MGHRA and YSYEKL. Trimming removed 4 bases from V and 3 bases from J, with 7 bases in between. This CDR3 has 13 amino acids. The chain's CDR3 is CASSREVYNEQFF. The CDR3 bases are TGCGCCAGCAGCCGGGAGGTCTACAATGAGCAGTTCTTC.

Here the CDR3 reads CASSRTGRNEKLFF. The CDR3 region has the DNA TGTGCCAGCAGCAGGACAGGGCGTAATGAAAAACTGTTTTTT. This chain links TRBV5-5 with TRBJ1-4, with 8 positions matching TRBD1. V lost 4 bases and J lost 4; bases outside the gene matches: 3. The CDR3 contains 14 residues. Germline CDR1 SGHKS, CDR2 YYEKEE (reference sequence).